The 23 T cell receptor beta chains below were found in one sample sequenced in a study of vaccination and CD4 T cells after COVID-19. The Oncomine TCR Beta short-read assay was applied to DNA of cultured CD4+ T cells. In TCRdb, the PCR reads were re-called with MiXCR into one record per CDR3 protein. The repertoire holds about 10,000 distinct CDR3 sequences, more than 60% seen once, with less than 40% in the top ten. The sample's treatment: roughly 11-day PBMC culture with coronavirus spike peptide pools or control peptides (ViraFEST assay). These receptors are not linked to any known antigen. Sequencing input: CD4+ T cells from blood, cultured in vitro. These TCRs come from a human donor who had recovered from COVID-19.

CDR3 sequence reads: CSARQGRGRSNQPQHF. The CDR3 DNA sequence: TGCAGTGCTAGACAGGGCCGAGGGCGGAGCAATCAGCCCCAGCATTTT. The rearrangement links TRBV20-1 to TRBJ1-5, with D maybe TRBD1 (5 bases). The CDR3 loop spans 16 amino acids. The germline V gene encodes CDR1 DFQATT and CDR2 SNEGSKA (reference sequence). Trimming left V 2 bases short and J 1 base short, with 15 bases between.

The rearrangement uses TRBV11-2 and TRBJ2-7, with D unresolved. V lost 3 bases and J lost 3, with 9 bases in between. The germline CDR1 and CDR2 sequences are SGHAT and FQNNGV. The CDR3 sequence is 13 residues long. The CDR3 is CASSFWRLYEQYF. CDR3 sequence (DNA): TGTGCCAGCAGCTTCTGGCGGCTCTACGAGCAGTACTTC.

This clonotype was recorded a few times. This chain joins TRBV7-9 and TRBJ2-7, with D possibly matching TRBD2 (5 bases). The germline gives CDR1 SEHNR, CDR2 FQNEAQ (reference sequence). Deletions cut 6 bases from V and 1 base from J, with 7 bases between. The CDR3 is 12 residues long. The CDR3 DNA is TGTGCCAGCAGTAGAGGGTCCTACGAGCAGTACTTC. The encoded protein is CASSRGSYEQYF.

V and J are TRBV6-1 and TRBJ2-7, with D perhaps given as TRBD1 or TRBD2 (6 bases each). The CDR3 spans 12 residues. Deletions cut 10 bases from V and 1 base from J, with 11 bases between. Per germline, CDR1 MNHNS and CDR2 SASEGT. The CDR3 region is CATQGTSYEQYF. The CDR3 DNA reads TGTGCCACCCAGGGGACTTCCTACGAGCAGTACTTC.

This chain joins TRBV6-5 and TRBJ1-6; D possibly corresponds to TRBD1 (5 bases). Germline loops: CDR1 MNHEY, CDR2 SVGAGI. V lost 4 bases and J 10 bases, leaving 11 bases between the germline ends. The CDR3 is 13 amino acids. The CDR3 DNA reads TGTGCCAGCAGTTGGGACCGGCAATCACCCCTCCACTTT. Protein sequence: CASSWDRQSPLHF.

This chain uses TRBV20-1 with TRBJ1-2; D perhaps matches TRBD1 (6 bases). Germline CDR1 is DFQATT and CDR2 is SNEGSKA (reference sequence). The V end was cut by 5 bases, the J end by 4 bases, with 11 bases between. CDR3 length equals 12 residues. In nucleotides, the CDR3 is TGCAGTGCTCGTCCCAGGGGCTATGGCTACACCTTC. Its translation: CSARPRGYGYTF.

The table lists this clonotype with a count of one. The rearrangement links TRBV15 to TRBJ2-5, with D perhaps TRBD2 (5 bases). The V and J ends lost 0 bases and 4 bases respectively, with 9 bases between them. Germline CDR1 and CDR2: LNHNV and YYDKDF (reference sequence). CDR3 length: 14 residues. CDR3 amino acids: CATSRDLAGETQYF. The CDR3 DNA reads as TGTGCCACCAGCAGAGATTTGGCGGGAGAGACCCAGTACTTC.

The rearrangement joins TRBV20-1 to TRBJ2-2; 10 nucleotides agree with TRBD2. The V gene end was trimmed by 3 bases and the J gene end by 1 base; junction bases not matched to a gene: 5. Germline V gives CDR1 DFQATT, CDR2 SNEGSKA (reference sequence). The CDR3 spans 16 residues. The CDR3: CSASFSGRRNTGELFF. The DNA of the CDR3 is TGCAGTGCTAGTTTTAGCGGGAGGCGGAACACCGGGGAGCTGTTTTTT.

This chain connects TRBV20-1 to TRBJ1-2, with D perhaps matching TRBD1 (5 bases). This CDR3 contains 12 residues. Trimming took 6 bases from V and 8 from J, leaving 16 bases between them. Germline-derived CDR1 and CDR2 are DFQATT and SNEGSKA (reference sequence). Here the CDR3 DNA reads TGCAGTGCCATACCGGGACCCGGAGGCTACACCTTC. Translating it yields CSAIPGPGGYTF.

The CDR3 DNA sequence: TGTGCCAGCAGTGTGAAGCGGGAGCTGGGGGAGCAGTACTTC. Its translation: CASSVKRELGEQYF. V is TRBV6-1 and J is TRBJ2-7; TRBD2 aligns across 8 bases. The CDR3 is 14 residues long. The germline CDR1 and CDR2 sequences are MNHNS and SASEGT. V trimming: 4 bases; J trimming: 7 bases; junction bases outside the gene matches: 9.

V is TRBV6-1 and J is TRBJ2-3, with TRBD2 matching 9 bases. The junction had 7 bases not matched to a gene; V was cut back by 4 bases and J by 2 bases. The CDR3 contains 16 residues. Per germline, CDR1 MNHNS and CDR2 SASEGT. Here the CDR3 reads CASSGGSGRATDTQYF. CDR3 bases: TGTGCCAGCAGTGGGGGTAGCGGGAGAGCCACAGATACGCAGTATTTT.

This chain uses TRBV19 with TRBJ1-2, with D unclear. Trimming cost V 3 bases and J 1 base, with 9 bases left between them. CDR3 length: 14 amino acids. CDR1 is LNHDA, CDR2 SQIVND, per germline (reference sequence). CDR3 region: CASSISGVNYGYTF. In DNA, the CDR3 is TGTGCCAGTAGTATTTCGGGCGTTAACTATGGCTACACCTTC.

This clonotype was recorded only once. The gene calls are TRBV19 and TRBJ1-2; D unresolved. The CDR3 totals 16 residues. Trimming took 2 bases from V and 4 from J, leaving 17 bases between them. Germline values: CDR1 LNHDA, CDR2 SQIVND (reference sequence). The CDR3 nucleotides are TGTGCCAGTAGTATACGGGCCCCCTCAGGTTCCTATGGCTACACCTTC. This gives the protein CASSIRAPSGSYGYTF.

CDR3 amino acids: CASSLIGDGANVLTF. CDR3 nucleotide sequence: TGTGCCAGCAGTTTGATAGGGGATGGGGCCAACGTCCTGACTTTC. The genes are TRBV27 and TRBJ2-6; possibly TRBD1 for D (5 bases). There are 15 residues in the CDR3. V was shortened by 3 bases and J by 3 bases, with 9 bases between the two germline ends. Looked up from germline, CDR1 is MNHEY and CDR2 is SMNVEV (reference sequence).

The chain is built from TRBV27 and TRBJ1-2; D possibly corresponds to TRBD1 (6 bases). V gave up 6 bases and J gave up 7 bases, with 12 bases separating them. Germline CDR1 MNHEY, CDR2 SMNVEV (reference sequence). The CDR3 covers 12 residues. CDR3 in amino acids: CASRTGRRGYTF. The CDR3 nucleotides are TGTGCCAGCAGAACAGGGCGTCGTGGCTACACCTTC.

In its sample, this clonotype was seen a few times. V and J are TRBV7-2 and TRBJ1-5; D is perhaps TRBD1 (6 bases). Trimming stripped 6 bases from V and 1 base from J, with 10 bases between. The germline gives CDR1 SGHTA, CDR2 FQGNSA. This CDR3 is built from 14 residues. The CDR3 loop is CASSNQGSNQPQHF. CDR3 nucleotide sequence: TGTGCCAGCAGTAATCAGGGGAGCAATCAGCCCCAGCATTTT.

This sequence joins TRBV6-4 and TRBJ1-2, with D perhaps TRBD1 (6 bases). This CDR3 contains 14 residues. Per germline, CDR1 MRHNA and CDR2 SNTAGT. Trimming took 6 bases from V and 5 from J, leaving 16 bases between them. CDR3 region: CASSPGGTQYGYTF. The CDR3 region has the DNA TGTGCCAGCAGCCCCGGGGGGACACAGTATGGCTACACCTTC.

V gene TRBV6-2 or TRBV6-3 combines with J gene TRBJ1-1; tentatively, D is TRBD1 (5 bases). Germline V gene lookup returns CDR1 MNHEY and CDR2 SVGEGT. Trimming removed 8 bases from V and 1 base from J, with 17 bases in between. The length of the CDR3 is 15 residues. For the CDR3, the DNA is TGTGCCAGCTCTTCACGGGGGGGAAGGAACACTGAAGCTTTCTTT. Residues: CASSSRGGRNTEAFF.

The V and J genes are TRBV30 and TRBJ2-5; TRBD2 aligns across 9 bases. The CDR3 sequence is 16 residues long. Per the germline V gene, CDR1 is GTSNPN and CDR2 is SVGIG (reference sequence). Trimming at V came to 0 bases and at J to 6 bases, leaving 11 bases not matched to a gene. The CDR3 sequence: CAWSVRERRGGKTQYF. CDR3 nucleotides: TGTGCCTGGAGTGTACGGGAGAGGCGGGGGGGAAAGACCCAGTACTTC.

The chain combines TRBV19 with TRBJ1-6, with D perhaps TRBD1 (5 bases). Germline V gives CDR1 LNHDA, CDR2 SQIVND (reference sequence). The CDR3 covers 14 residues. Trimming left V 1 base short and J 9 bases short, with 10 bases between. The CDR3 sequence: CASSIGQMGSPLHF. The DNA for the CDR3 is TGTGCCAGTAGTATAGGACAGATGGGTTCACCCCTCCACTTT.

The chain recombines TRBV30 with TRBJ2-2; D uncertain. The germline V and J ends were trimmed by 6 bases and 5 bases, with 19 bases remaining between them. Germline loops: CDR1 GTSNPN, CDR2 SVGIG (reference sequence). CDR3 size: 15 residues. This CDR3 reads CACPLRLGRTGELFF. As DNA, the CDR3 is TGTGCCTGCCCCCTCCGATTGGGAAGGACCGGGGAGCTGTTTTTT.

This clonotype was recorded only once. The rearrangement uses TRBV11-2 and TRBJ2-7; tentative D call: TRBD1 (7 bases). The germline V gene has CDR1 SGHAT and CDR2 FQNNGV. This CDR3 is built from 15 residues. The V end was cut by 5 bases, the J end by 2 bases, with 16 bases between. This chain's CDR3 is CASSLGQEGPYEQYF. For the CDR3, the DNA is TGTGCCAGCAGCCTCGGACAGGAGGGCCCCTACGAGCAGTACTTC. The full variable domain, in which reference TRBV11-2 and TRBJ2-7 provide the parts outside the CDR3, is EAGVAQSPRYKIIEKRQSVAFWCNPISGHATLYWYQQILGQGPKLLIQFQNNGVVDDSQLPKDRFSAERLKGVDSTLKIQPAKLEDSAVYLCASSLGQEGPYEQYFGPGTRLTVT.

This clonotype occurred once. V is TRBV20-1 and J is TRBJ1-5; D gene ambiguous. From germline, CDR1 is DFQATT and CDR2 SNEGSKA (reference sequence). V lost 4 bases and J 0 bases, leaving 10 bases between the germline ends. The CDR3 has 14 amino acids. The CDR3 loop is CSATTQYSNQPQHF. DNA of the CDR3: TGCAGTGCTACTACACAGTATAGCAATCAGCCCCAGCATTTT.